This T cell receptor beta chain was retrieved from a study of blood T cell repertoires in COVID-19. With V trimmed by 2 bases and J by 4 bases, 13 bases remained unmatched. CDR1 and CDR2 from the germline V gene are GTSNPN and SVGIG (reference sequence). The CDR3 length is 17 residues. Using immunoSEQ multiplex PCR, the repertoire was profiled, and TCRdb retains in-frame clones only, with some absent. The sample lists around 180,000 clones; approximately 87% were seen once. This TCR was sampled from a man aged 35-49 years with active or convalescent COVID-19. V and J are TRBV30 and TRBJ2-5, with TRBD1 matching 10 bases. Source material: peripheral blood. In DNA form, the CDR3 reads TGTGCCTGGAGTATCTCCATACCTGACAGGGGGCGAGAGACCCAGTACTTC. Protein sequence: CAWSISIPDRGRETQYF. Using reference TRBV30 and TRBJ2-5 for the parts outside the CDR3, the full variable domain is SQTIHQWPATLVQPVGSPLSLECTVEGTSNPNLYWYRQAAGRGLQLLFYSVGIGQISSEVPQNLSASRPQDRQFILSSKKLLLSDSGFYLCAWSISIPDRGRETQYFGPGTRLLVL.